This T cell receptor (beta chain) is drawn from a study of low-dose radiotherapy and immunotherapy resistance in tumors. The CDR3 covers 17 residues. Germline-derived CDR1 and CDR2 are MDHEN and SYDVKM. Trimming shortened V by 5 bases and J by 8 bases, and 24 bases separated the two germline ends. As concerns this clonotype: This probably arose from a read error, given a far larger clone one base away.

Time point: after trial treatment. Treatment meaning: LDRT plus nivolumab, ipilimumab, low-dose cyclophosphamide and aspirin (RACIN trial). Alpha- and beta-chain coverage of first-strand cDNA came from TRAV- and TRBV-specific primers. TCR amplification ran 15 to 25 PCR cycles using constant-region and V-primer adapter primers. Amplification (by in vitro transcription) was performed on isolated mRNA. TCRdb reprocessed the reads with MiXCR, giving one entry per CDR3 protein. The sample yields some 100,000 distinct CDR3 sequences, 20% seen once. The TCR comes from a male donor with prostate cancer. The sample in question was PBMCs, obtained after low-dose radiotherapy plus immunotherapy. The gene calls are TRBV28 and TRBJ1-4; D unclear. CDR3 region: CASSEGPGNRLGEKLFF. The DNA for the CDR3 is TGTGCCAGCAGTGAGGGTCCAGGTAATAGGCTCGGAGAAAAACTGTTTTTT.